These 23 T cell receptor beta chains came from one sample sequenced in a study of regulatory T cells in long-lasting Graves disease. Stated time point: newly diagnosed GD, antithyroid drugs for less than 3 months. PBMCs were the source of the RNA used for TCR sequencing. Sequencing libraries for TCR beta were prepared with iRepertoire HTBI primers and Arm-PCR of CDR3 regions. Using its own MiXCR run on the multiplex PCR reads, TCRdb lists one record per CDR3 protein. The table shows 300,000 to 400,000 distinct CDR3 sequences, with 15% occurring only once. The sequencing used peripheral blood mononuclear cells (PBMCs), collected at new diagnosis, from a patient treated with antithyroid drugs. The receptors originated from a female donor with Graves disease.

The sample holds many counts of this clonotype. The J gene is TRBJ1-2, the V gene TRBV5-5; 7 nucleotides line up with TRBD1. The CDR3 spans 14 residues. Germline values: CDR1 SGHKS, CDR2 YYEKEE (reference sequence). V gave up 4 bases and J gave up 2 bases; unmatched junction bases: 5. The CDR3 DNA sequence: TGTGCCAGCAGCCTGGACAGGTGGAACTATGGCTACACCTTC. This gives the protein CASSLDRWNYGYTF.

Remarks on this clonotype: A much larger clonotype is one base distant, so this may be a read error. Since the CDR3 does not end with the conserved phenylalanine or tryptophan, this likely comes from a read error. The genes are TRBV4-1 and TRBJ1-2; unclear D gene. This CDR3 has 13 amino acids. V shed 3 bases and J shed 6 bases, with 11 bases lying between them. Germline lookup yields CDR1 MGHRA and CDR2 YSYEKL. CDR3 region: CASSHENMNGYTL. Here the CDR3 DNA reads TGCGCCAGCAGCCATGAAAACATGAATGGCTACACCCTC.

The chain is built from TRBV24-1 and TRBJ2-5, with D maybe TRBD2 (5 bases). CDR1 is KGHDR and CDR2 is SFDVKD in the germline V gene. V dropped 3 bases and J dropped 3 bases, with 19 bases sitting between them. The CDR3 length is 17 residues. The CDR3 DNA reads as TGTGCCACCAGTGATCGCCGCACATCGAGGGTGGAAGAGACCCAGTACTTC. Its protein product is CATSDRRTSRVEETQYF.

This clonotype was detected ten times or more. The chain employs TRBV6-1 and TRBJ1-1; tentatively, D is TRBD1 (5 bases). V gave up 6 bases and J gave up 4 bases, with 21 bases separating them. Germline V gene data show CDR1 as MNHNS and CDR2 as SASEGT. This CDR3 spans 16 amino acids. For the CDR3, the DNA is TGTGCCAGCAGCGATATGGGACGGCCATCGAGCACTGAAGCTTTCTTT. Translation: CASSDMGRPSSTEAFF.

With respect to this clonotype: Given a much more abundant clone one base away, this may be a read error. The genes are TRBV7-9 and TRBJ2-5; the match to TRBD1 covers 9 bases. The germline V gene has CDR1 SEHNR and CDR2 FQNEAQ (reference sequence). J lost 5 bases, V lost 5 bases, and 9 bases had no gene match. The CDR3 has 15 residues. The CDR3 DNA reads as TGTGCCAGCAGCCCGGGACAGGGAGATGGGGAGACCCAGTACTTC. It codes for CASSPGQGDGETQYF.

This clonotype was detected many times. The V call is TRBV7-2, the J call TRBJ2-7; 9 positions match TRBD1. Germline V gives CDR1 SGHTA, CDR2 FQGNSA. V trimming: 1 base; J trimming: 5 bases; junction bases outside the gene matches: 15. The CDR3 is 18 residues long. The CDR3 reads CASSLEVVLGQGLDEQYF. The CDR3 coding sequence is TGTGCCAGCAGCTTAGAAGTCGTTTTGGGACAGGGCCTGGACGAGCAGTACTTC.

This clonotype appeared many times. This chain links TRBV7-2 with TRBJ2-3; tentatively, D is TRBD2 (6 bases). Germline assignment: CDR1 SGHTA and CDR2 FQGNSA. The CDR3 extends over 16 amino acids. V was shortened by 3 bases and J by 4 bases, with 17 bases between the two germline ends. CDR3 coding DNA: TGTGCCAGCAGCTTCCCCGGCGGGACCCCCCCAGATACGCAGTATTTT. Protein: CASSFPGGTPPDTQYF.

This clonotype was seen at least ten times. This chain connects TRBV29-1 to TRBJ2-1; 7 bases map to TRBD1. The germline V gene has CDR1 SQVTM and CDR2 ANQGSEA. The CDR3 runs to 13 residues. The junction had 5 bases not matched to a gene; V was cut back by 4 bases and J by 5 bases. The CDR3 loop is CSVVGGLDNEQFF. The CDR3, as DNA: TGCAGCGTTGTAGGGGGCCTGGACAATGAGCAGTTCTTC.

V usage is TRBV10-1 and J usage is TRBJ1-1; D gene ambiguous. The V gene's germline CDR1 is WNHNN and CDR2 SYGVQD (reference sequence). This CDR3 region has 14 residues. Trimming removed 4 bases at V and 0 bases at J, with 9 bases between. Here the CDR3 reads CASSAGGLNTEAFF. CDR3 in DNA: TGCGCCAGCAGTGCCGGAGGATTGAACACTGAAGCTTTCTTT.

On this clonotype itself: This sequence may be a read error, since a much larger clone differs from it by one base. The chain has TRBV6-2 or TRBV6-3 and TRBJ2-1; D is tentatively TRBD1 or TRBD2 (5 bases each). The CDR3 runs 15 residues. The V and J ends lost 7 bases and 10 bases respectively, with 23 bases between them. Germline CDR1 reads MNHEY; CDR2 reads SVGEGT. Here the CDR3 DNA reads TGTGCCAGCATGATCGAGGGACCAGGCTCTTACGAGCAGTTCTTC. Translation gives CASMIEGPGSYEQFF.

This clonotype appeared many times. The V call is TRBV7-2, the J call TRBJ2-1, with 12 bases aligning to TRBD2. The CDR3 sequence is 17 residues long. Germline V gene data show CDR1 as SGHTA and CDR2 as FQGNSA. The ends lost 1 base at V and 6 bases at J; junction bases unmatched: 7. The CDR3 coding sequence is TGTGCCAGCAGCTTAGTCCTAACTAGCGGGAGGACCAATGAGCAGTTCTTC. The encoded protein is CASSLVLTSGRTNEQFF.

Details on this clonotype: This may come from a read error, since a much larger clone is one base off. The rearrangement uses TRBV27 and TRBJ2-7; no reliable D call. Trimming stripped 6 bases from V and 6 bases from J, with 9 bases between. Germline CDR1 and CDR2: MNHEY and SMNVEV (reference sequence). The CDR3 spans 11 residues. CDR3 in amino acids: CASRGFGEQYF. The CDR3 nucleotides are TGTGCCAGCAGGGGGTTTGGCGAGCAGTACTTC.

This clonotype has more than one count but fewer than ten. V and J are TRBV7-9 and TRBJ1-1, with 7 bases identical to TRBD1. The CDR3 runs to 18 residues. The germline gives CDR1 SEHNR, CDR2 FQNEAQ (reference sequence). The junction had 18 bases not matched to a gene; V was cut back by 5 bases and J by 3 bases. The CDR3 DNA reads TGTGCCAGCAGCCCACGAGGACAGGATCGGGGCCCCTACACTGAAGCTTTCTTT. This gives the protein CASSPRGQDRGPYTEAFF.

This clonotype has just a few counts. V gene TRBV6-5 combines with J gene TRBJ2-4; D is uncertain. Looked up from germline, CDR1 is MNHEY and CDR2 is SVGAGI. Between the trimmed V and J ends, which lost 2 bases and 9 bases, there was a span of 5 bases. The CDR3 length is 11 residues. This CDR3 reads CASSYRTIQYF. Written as DNA, the CDR3 is TGTGCCAGCAGTTACCGTACCATTCAGTACTTC.

This chain links TRBV6-4 with TRBJ2-3; a possible D gene is TRBD1 (7 bases). The CDR3 sequence is 15 residues long. V was shortened by 6 bases and J by 1 base, with 14 bases between the two germline ends. Germline V CDR1 and CDR2: MRHNA, SNTAGT. CDR3: CASRLTGEGTDTQYF. CDR3 DNA: TGTGCCAGCAGACTAACAGGGGAGGGCACAGATACGCAGTATTTT.

The genes are TRBV7-2 and TRBJ1-2, with D uncertain. The CDR3 totals 15 residues. CDR1 and CDR2 (germline): SGHTA, FQGNSA. V was trimmed by 5 bases and J by 2 bases, leaving 15 bases between them. Here the CDR3 DNA reads TGTGCCAGCAGCCCACCCGGGCACCCAAACTATGGCTACACCTTC. Its protein is CASSPPGHPNYGYTF.

Comments on this clonotype: The conserved phenylalanine or tryptophan is not found at the CDR3 terminus, so this likely reflects a read error. The limits of the CDR3 on the DNA are not certain, so only TCRdb's listed CDR3 is given. The gene calls are TRBV2 and TRBJ2-4; TRBD1 is the table's D call, not checked against the DNA. The CDR3 contains 18 residues when both ends are counted. Germline V gives CDR1 SNHLY, CDR2 FYNNEI. CDR3 region: CASSGPPGQLDHEQYFGP.

The CDR3 DNA reads as TGTGCCAGCAGTCGGCGTCCCGGGACAGGAAACACTGAAGCTTTCTTT. This codes for CASSRRPGTGNTEAFF. This chain connects TRBV28 to TRBJ1-1; 8 bases fit TRBD1. J was trimmed by 2 bases and V by 5 bases; bases with no gene match: 10. There are 16 residues in the CDR3. Germline V gene data show CDR1 as MDHEN and CDR2 as SYDVKM.

At least ten counts were recorded for this clonotype. The genes are TRBV20-1 and TRBJ2-4, with D maybe TRBD2 (5 bases). The germline gives CDR1 DFQATT, CDR2 SNEGSKA (reference sequence). Trimming cost V 6 bases and J 2 bases, with 14 bases left between them. This CDR3 region has 14 residues. CDR3 sequence: CSATTGLTKNIQYF. The CDR3 DNA is TGCAGTGCCACCACGGGGTTGACCAAAAACATTCAGTACTTC.

At least ten counts were recorded for this clonotype. The J gene is TRBJ2-6, the V gene TRBV11-1; D gene unclear. CDR3 length equals 13 residues. V was shortened by 5 bases and J by 2 bases, with 4 bases between the two germline ends. Germline values: CDR1 SGHAT, CDR2 FQDESV (reference sequence). This chain's CDR3 is CASSRPGANVLTF. Written as DNA, the CDR3 is TGTGCCAGCAGCAGGCCTGGGGCCAACGTCCTGACTTTC.

The chain employs TRBV7-6 and TRBJ2-1; D may be TRBD1 (5 bases). Germline CDR1 reads SGHVS; CDR2 reads FNYEAQ. CDR3 length equals 19 residues. The V end was cut by 0 bases, the J end by 0 bases, with 18 bases between. Here the CDR3 DNA reads TGTGCCAGCAGCTTAGCATCGGGTGGGGCTAGGCACTCCTACAATGAGCAGTTCTTC. This gives the protein CASSLASGGARHSYNEQFF.

The rearrangement links TRBV6-5 to TRBJ2-7, with 10 positions matching TRBD2. This CDR3 is 16 amino acids long. CDR1 is MNHEY, CDR2 SVGAGI, per germline. V trimming: 10 bases; J trimming: 5 bases; junction bases outside the gene matches: 17. The CDR3 sequence is CAIHTGGASGSNEQYF. The CDR3 nucleotides read TGTGCCATACATACCGGGGGGGCTAGCGGGAGTAACGAGCAGTACTTC.

This clonotype was found a few times. This chain connects TRBV6-1 to TRBJ2-5; D gene uncertain. With 7 bases removed from V and 4 bases from J, the gap between germline ends came to 7 bases. This CDR3 is built from 11 residues. Germline V gene sequence: CDR1 MNHNS, CDR2 SASEGT. Written as DNA, the CDR3 is TGTGCCAGCAACCCAGGAGAGACCCAGTACTTC. It translates to CASNPGETQYF.